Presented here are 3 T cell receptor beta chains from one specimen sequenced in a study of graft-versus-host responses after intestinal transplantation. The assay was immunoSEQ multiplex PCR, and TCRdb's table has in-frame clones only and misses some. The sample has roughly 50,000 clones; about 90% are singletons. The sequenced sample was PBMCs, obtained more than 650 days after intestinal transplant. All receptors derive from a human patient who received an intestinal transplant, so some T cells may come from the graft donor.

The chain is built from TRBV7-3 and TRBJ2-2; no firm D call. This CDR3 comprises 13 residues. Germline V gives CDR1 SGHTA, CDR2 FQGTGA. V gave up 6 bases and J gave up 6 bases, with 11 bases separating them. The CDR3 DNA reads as TGTGCCAGCAGTAACGATGGTCCCGGGGAGCTGTTTTTT. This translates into CASSNDGPGELFF.

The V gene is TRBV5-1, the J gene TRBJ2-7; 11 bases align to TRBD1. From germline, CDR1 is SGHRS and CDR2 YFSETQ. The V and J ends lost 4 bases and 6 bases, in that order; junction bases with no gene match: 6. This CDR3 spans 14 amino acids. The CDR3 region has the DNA TGCGCCAGCAGCCGAGGACAGGGGGCGGCCGAGCAGTACTTC. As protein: CASSRGQGAAEQYF. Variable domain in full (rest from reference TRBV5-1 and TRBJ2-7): KAGVTQTPRYLIKTRGQQVTLSCSPISGHRSVSWYQQTPGQGLQFLFEYFSETQRNKGNFPGRFSGRQFSNSRSEMNVSTLELGDSALYLCASSRGQGAAEQYFGPGTRLTVT.

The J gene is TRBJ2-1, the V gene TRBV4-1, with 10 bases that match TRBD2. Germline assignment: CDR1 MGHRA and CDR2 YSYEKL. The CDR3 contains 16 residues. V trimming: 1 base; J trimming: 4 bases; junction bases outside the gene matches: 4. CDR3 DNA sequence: TGCGCCAGCAGCCAAGCCCTAGCGGGGGCGTACAATGAGCAGTTCTTC. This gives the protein CASSQALAGAYNEQFF.